The 20 T cell receptor beta chains in this list originate from one sample, sequenced in a study of blood T cell repertoires in COVID-19. Here immunoSEQ multiplex PCR was the method, and the copy in TCRdb shows in-frame clones only, minus some. The table shows about 14,000 clones, with approximately 90% occurring only once. The source material was peripheral blood. These receptors were obtained from a human donor with active COVID-19. The donor label of this sample is uncertain.

J is TRBJ2-3 and V is TRBV5-5; D perhaps matches TRBD1 (6 bases). The V and J ends lost 6 bases and 2 bases respectively, with 16 bases between them. Germline V gene lookup returns CDR1 SGHKS and CDR2 YYEKEE (reference sequence). This CDR3 region has 15 residues. The CDR3 DNA is TGTGCCAGCAAACAGAGGGGGACACCCACAGATACGCAGTATTTT. This gives the protein CASKQRGTPTDTQYF.

This clone counts as medium-sized. The chain recombines TRBV27 with TRBJ1-2; D call uncertain. This CDR3 comprises 12 residues. V was pared by 8 bases and J by 8 bases, with 15 bases between. Germline values: CDR1 MNHEY, CDR2 SMNVEV (reference sequence). DNA for the CDR3: TGTGCCAGCGGAGAGGGTATTGAGGGCTACACCTTC. It specifies CASGEGIEGYTF.

The genes are TRBV2 and TRBJ2-1; TRBD1 is a possible D gene (5 bases). Per germline, CDR1 SNHLY and CDR2 FYNNEI. The CDR3 length is 13 residues. The V end lost 5 bases, the J end lost 6 bases, and 11 bases lay between the germline ends. CDR3 nucleotide sequence: TGTGCCAGCAGTCAGGGTGCCCCCAATGAGCAGTTCTTC. Translated: CASSQGAPNEQFF.

This chain links TRBV5-8 with TRBJ2-3; 10 bases line up with TRBD2. CDR3 size: 16 residues. Losses at the gene ends were 0 bases for V and 1 base for J; bases not matched to a gene: 2. The germline CDR1 and CDR2 sequences are SGHTS and YDEGEE. Here the CDR3 reads CASSLGLAGGTDTQYF. The CDR3 nucleotides read TGTGCCAGCAGCTTGGGTCTAGCGGGAGGCACAGATACGCAGTATTTT.

This rearrangement joins TRBV25-1 to TRBJ2-5; 7 nucleotides line up with TRBD1. Germline CDR1 is MGHDK and CDR2 is SYGVNS. The CDR3 contains 15 residues. With V trimmed by 1 base and J by 4 bases, 6 bases remained unmatched. CDR3 nucleotide sequence: TGTGCCAGCAGTGAATGGGCAGGGGGACGAGAGACCCAGTACTTC. It translates to CASSEWAGGRETQYF.

V gene TRBV20-1 combines with J gene TRBJ2-5, with D perhaps TRBD1 (5 bases). The germline CDR1 and CDR2 sequences are DFQATT and SNEGSKA (reference sequence). This CDR3 region has 15 residues. Trimming took 3 bases from V and 3 from J, leaving 17 bases between them. The chain's CDR3 is CSASGWGAVKETQYF. The CDR3 DNA reads TGCAGTGCTAGTGGGTGGGGCGCGGTAAAAGAGACCCAGTACTTC.

V gene TRBV12-3 or TRBV12-4 combines with J gene TRBJ1-3; D remains unclear. The CDR3 is 13 amino acids. The ends were cut back, 3 bases at V and 3 bases at J, with 6 bases in the middle. CDR3 sequence reads: CASSFGVGNTIYF. CDR3 in DNA: TGTGCCAGCAGTTTCGGGGTTGGAAACACCATATATTTT.

The chain has TRBV27 and TRBJ1-5; 7 bases are a match to TRBD1. V was pared by 6 bases and J by 0 bases, with 5 bases of the junction left unmatched. The germline gives CDR1 MNHEY, CDR2 SMNVEV (reference sequence). CDR3 length: 15 residues. The CDR3 spells CASSPTGSSNQPQHF. The CDR3 bases are TGTGCCAGCAGCCCGACAGGGAGTAGCAATCAGCCCCAGCATTTT.

The CDR3 is CASSLVLRNTEAFF. The DNA of the CDR3 is TGTGCCAGCAGCTTAGTACTCCGGAACACTGAAGCTTTCTTT. The chain recombines TRBV11-2 with TRBJ1-1; D is uncertain. Germline CDR1 and CDR2: SGHAT and FQNNGV. This CDR3 has 14 residues. V was cut by 1 base and J by 1 base, with 7 bases left in between. Complete variable domain (other parts from reference TRBV11-2 and TRBJ1-1): EAGVAQSPRYKIIEKRQSVAFWCNPISGHATLYWYQQILGQGPKLLIQFQNNGVVDDSQLPKDRFSAERLKGVDSTLKIQPAKLEDSAVYLCASSLVLRNTEAFFGQGTRLTVV.

This clone has a handful of counts. The rearrangement joins TRBV15 to TRBJ2-1; tentatively, D is TRBD1 (7 bases). The CDR3 spans 18 residues. Looked up from germline, CDR1 is LNHNV and CDR2 is YYDKDF (reference sequence). V dropped 2 bases and J dropped 3 bases, with 20 bases sitting between them. The CDR3 DNA reads TGTGCCACCAGCAGACCCCGCCGCGGGACAGCAGACTACAATGAGCAGTTCTTC. This encodes CATSRPRRGTADYNEQFF.

The chain joins TRBV11-2 to TRBJ2-5, with D tentatively TRBD1 (5 bases). Germline CDR1 SGHAT, CDR2 FQNNGV. V lost 3 bases and J lost 4, with 12 bases in between. The CDR3 loop spans 14 amino acids. The CDR3 region is CASSLAAGLETQYF. CDR3 DNA sequence: TGTGCCAGCAGCTTGGCGGCAGGGTTAGAGACCCAGTACTTC.

V is TRBV5-1 and J is TRBJ2-5; 8 nucleotides line up with TRBD2. The CDR3 runs to 14 residues. Trimming at V came to 2 bases and at J to 0 bases, leaving 0 bases not matched to a gene. Germline V lookup: CDR1 SGHRS, CDR2 YFSETQ. The CDR3 DNA follows: TGCGCCAGCAGCTTAGCGGGGGACCAAGAGACCCAGTACTTC. It yields the protein CASSLAGDQETQYF.

The chain uses TRBV7-3 and TRBJ2-3, with 9 bases identical to TRBD2. The CDR3 spans 18 residues. Germline V gene lookup returns CDR1 SGHTA and CDR2 FQGTGA. V was pared by 4 bases and J by 4 bases, with 15 bases of the junction left unmatched. For the CDR3, the DNA is TGTGCCAGCAGCTCAAGCGGGGGGCCCGATATCTGGGCAGATACGCAGTATTTT. Its protein product is CASSSSGGPDIWADTQYF.

This clone was found once. This chain joins TRBV28 and TRBJ2-5, with D possibly matching TRBD2 (5 bases). This CDR3 is 14 amino acids long. Germline V gives CDR1 MDHEN, CDR2 SYDVKM. V lost 3 bases and J lost 2, with 10 bases in between. This CDR3 reads CASSFEREQETQYF. CDR3 sequence (DNA): TGTGCCAGCAGTTTCGAAAGGGAGCAAGAGACCCAGTACTTC.

V is TRBV30 and J is TRBJ1-2; no firm D call. The germline V gene encodes CDR1 GTSNPN and CDR2 SVGIG (reference sequence). Deletions cut 4 bases from V and 3 bases from J, with 15 bases between. CDR3 length: 14 amino acids. The CDR3 nucleotides read TGTGCCTGGAAAGGTTTCCAGGAATACTATGGCTACACCTTC. Translated, it gives CAWKGFQEYYGYTF.

This clone was observed once. This chain uses TRBV28 with TRBJ1-1; D may be TRBD1 (5 bases). V was shortened by 2 bases and J by 4 bases, with 11 bases between the two germline ends. Germline CDR1 MDHEN, CDR2 SYDVKM. The length of the CDR3 is 14 residues. CDR3 in amino acids: CASSLEVRATEAFF. The CDR3 DNA sequence: TGTGCCAGCAGTTTAGAGGTCAGGGCCACTGAAGCTTTCTTT.

V and J are TRBV3-1 (or the pseudogene TRBV3-2) and TRBJ2-1, with TRBD2 as a possible D gene (7 bases). CDR3 length: 14 amino acids. Germline V gene sequence: CDR1 LGHDT, CDR2 YNNKEL (reference sequence). V was cut by 7 bases and J by 0 bases, with 10 bases left in between. In DNA, the CDR3 is TGTGCCAGCATGAGGGGGGGCTCCTACAATGAGCAGTTCTTC. Translation: CASMRGGSYNEQFF.

J is TRBJ2-5 and V is TRBV5-1; TRBD1 is a possible D gene (6 bases). V lost 0 bases and J lost 4, with 10 bases in between. The CDR3 is made up of 14 amino acids. Per germline, CDR1 SGHRS and CDR2 YFSETQ. CDR3 sequence reads: CASSLDRVGETQYF. CDR3 DNA sequence: TGCGCCAGCAGCTTGGACAGGGTCGGAGAGACCCAGTACTTC.

The genes are TRBV4-2 and TRBJ2-1; TRBD1 matches at 7 bases. After removal of 0 bases from V and 8 bases from J, the junction contained 1 base not matched to a gene. The CDR3 sequence is 13 residues long. Germline CDR1 LGHNA, CDR2 YNFKEQ. The CDR3: CASSQDTGDEQFF. CDR3 nucleotide sequence: TGTGCCAGCAGCCAAGATACAGGGGATGAGCAGTTCTTC.

The chain combines TRBV5-1 with TRBJ2-7, with a tentative D call TRBD1 (7 bases). V was clipped by 0 bases and J by 3 bases, with 10 bases between them. Looked up from germline, CDR1 is SGHRS and CDR2 is YFSETQ. CDR3 length: 14 amino acids. This CDR3 is CASSLGQGGYEQYF. The CDR3 DNA reads TGCGCCAGCAGCTTGGGGCAGGGGGGCTACGAGCAGTACTTC.